The 18 T cell receptor beta chains below all came from one sample that was sequenced in a study of cytomegalovirus exposure and HLA in healthy donors. The PCR employed 60 Vbeta primers together with 13 Jbeta primers. Libraries were prepared by immunoSEQ multiplex PCR; TCRdb keeps only in-frame clonotypes and omits some of them. The data contain approximately 100,000 clones, around two thirds of them singletons. Source material: PBMCs. These receptors came from a male donor in good health and CMV-seronegative.

Remarks on this clone: Its ends do not fully match the called genes, so a read error is possible. The J gene is TRBJ2-1, the V gene TRBV7-9, with D unresolved. CDR1 is SEHNR, CDR2 FQNEAQ, per germline (reference sequence). The CDR3 sequence is 13 residues long. CDR3 sequence: CSSTPIRAHEQFF. The CDR3 coding sequence is TGTTCCAGCACCCCCATTCGAGCCCATGAGCAGTTCTTC.

The gene calls are TRBV9 and TRBJ1-4; TRBD1 might be the D (5 bases). This CDR3 is built from 18 residues. The germline V gene has CDR1 SGDLS and CDR2 YYNGEE. With 0 bases removed from V and 1 base from J, the gap between germline ends came to 16 bases. CDR3 amino acids: CASSVGLSGGRTNEKLFF. The DNA of the CDR3 is TGTGCCAGCAGCGTAGGCCTCTCGGGGGGTAGAACTAATGAAAAACTGTTTTTT.

The CDR3 here is CASSATGGAYQETQYF. The CDR3 nucleotides read TGTGCCAGCAGTGCTACAGGGGGCGCGTACCAAGAGACCCAGTACTTC. V is TRBV28 and J is TRBJ2-5; 9 bases agree with TRBD1. The CDR3 totals 16 residues. Per the germline V gene, CDR1 is MDHEN and CDR2 is SYDVKM. Trimming at V came to 5 bases and at J to 0 bases, leaving 7 bases not matched to a gene. The full variable domain, rest sourced from reference TRBV28 and TRBJ2-5, is DVKVTQSSRYLVKRTGEKVFLECVQDMDHENMFWYRQDPGLGLRLIYFSYDVKMKEKGDIPEGYSVSREKKERFSLILESASTNQTSMYLCASSATGGAYQETQYFGPGTRLLVL.

The chain is built from TRBV5-1 and TRBJ2-7; weak D call: TRBD1 (6 bases). Germline V gene data show CDR1 as SGHRS and CDR2 as YFSETQ. The CDR3 consists of 16 residues. V was clipped by 0 bases and J by 1 base, with 14 bases between them. DNA of the CDR3: TGCGCCAGCAGCTTGGGGTTCGACAGGAATTCCTACGAGCAGTACTTC. Translation gives CASSLGFDRNSYEQYF.

This clone was observed at least ten times. The V call is TRBV6-1, the J call TRBJ1-4; D is uncertain. This CDR3 has 15 amino acids. The germline gives CDR1 MNHNS, CDR2 SASEGT. V dropped 2 bases and J dropped 0 bases, with 7 bases sitting between them. The DNA of the CDR3 is TGTGCCAGCAGTGAATCGTCTGCAACTAATGAAAAACTGTTTTTT. Amino acid sequence: CASSESSATNEKLFF.

The rearrangement links TRBV28 to TRBJ2-3, with 7 bases lining up with TRBD2. V gave up 10 bases and J gave up 2 bases; unmatched junction bases: 9. The CDR3 length is 14 residues. Germline-derived CDR1 and CDR2 are MDHEN and SYDVKM. The CDR3 nucleotides read TGTGCCACCCGGGGGGTCAGCTTCACAGATACGCAGTATTTT. Its translation: CATRGVSFTDTQYF.

About this clone itself: One end of the junction is discordant with germline, which a read error may explain. The rearrangement links TRBV7-7 to TRBJ2-5; the D gene is possibly TRBD1 (5 bases). Germline V lookup: CDR1 SSHAT, CDR2 FNYEAQ (reference sequence). The length of the CDR3 is 15 residues. The CDR3 spells CASSPSSGLGETQYF. The CDR3 DNA follows: TGTGCTAGCAGCCCAAGTTCAGGGCTGGGGGAGACCCAGTACTTC.

The chain recombines TRBV7-8 with TRBJ1-2; D is undetermined. V lost 0 bases and J 7 bases, leaving 12 bases between the germline ends. Per the germline V gene, CDR1 is SGHVS and CDR2 is FQNEAQ. The CDR3 totals 14 residues. The CDR3 loop reads CASSLALRPTGYTF. The CDR3 DNA follows: TGTGCCAGCAGCTTAGCGCTCAGGCCGACTGGCTACACCTTC.

The CDR3 DNA follows: TGCGCCAGCAGAGTAGGTCTAGCGCTAACCAATGAGCAGTTCTTC. This sequence encodes CASRVGLALTNEQFF. This chain connects TRBV5-1 to TRBJ2-1; possible D gene TRBD2, 6 bases. The CDR3 is 15 residues long. Germline lookup yields CDR1 SGHRS and CDR2 YFSETQ. The germline V and J ends were trimmed by 5 bases and 6 bases, with 18 bases remaining between them.

This chain connects TRBV4-2 to TRBJ2-5; 12 nucleotides align to TRBD2. Germline values: CDR1 LGHNA, CDR2 YNFKEQ. The CDR3 length is 17 residues. J was trimmed by 4 bases and V by 3 bases; bases with no gene match: 9. The CDR3 sequence: CASSQGETSGSGETQYF. For the CDR3, the DNA is TGTGCCAGCAGCCAGGGAGAGACTAGCGGGAGCGGAGAGACCCAGTACTTC.

This clone was found a few times. In the same sample, other DNA sequences code for this CDR3. The chain joins TRBV5-4 to TRBJ2-1; a weak D match, TRBD2 (5 bases). Germline-derived CDR1 and CDR2 are SGHNT and YYREEE (reference sequence). The CDR3 covers 15 residues. V was pared by 0 bases and J by 1 base, with 8 bases between. CDR3 protein: CASSLGGSSYNEQFF. The CDR3 DNA follows: TGTGCCAGCAGCTTGGGTGGGAGTTCCTACAATGAGCAGTTCTTC.

A note on this clone: Other DNA sequences in the same sample also yield this CDR3. This chain links TRBV7-9 with TRBJ1-2; 7 nucleotides align to TRBD1. This CDR3 region has 14 residues. V was pared by 1 base and J by 8 bases, with 7 bases of the junction left unmatched. Looked up from germline, CDR1 is SEHNR and CDR2 is FQNEAQ (reference sequence). CDR3 nucleotides: TGTGCCAGCAGCTTAGAAGAGGGGGCAGGGGGCTACACCTTC. Protein product: CASSLEEGAGGYTF.

The CDR3, as DNA: TGTGCCAGCAGAAGCAGGGCTGGGGCCAACGTCCTGACTTTC. It is translated as CASRSRAGANVLTF. V and J are TRBV28 and TRBJ2-6; D perhaps matches TRBD1 (5 bases). The CDR3 totals 14 residues. CDR1 MDHEN and CDR2 SYDVKM come from the germline V gene. Trimming took 6 bases from V and 2 from J, leaving 8 bases between them.

V and J are TRBV4-1 and TRBJ1-4; maybe TRBD1 (6 bases). Germline loops: CDR1 MGHRA, CDR2 YSYEKL. The CDR3 runs to 16 residues. V was trimmed by 0 bases and J by 5 bases, leaving 13 bases between them. The CDR3 coding sequence is TGCGCCAGCAGCCAAGAGGGACGGGGGGCAAATGAAAAACTGTTTTTT. Translating gives CASSQEGRGANEKLFF.

This chain uses TRBV30 with TRBJ2-1; no reliable D call. The CDR3 runs to 12 residues. From germline, CDR1 is GTSNPN and CDR2 SVGIG (reference sequence). V gave up 2 bases and J gave up 2 bases, with 4 bases separating them. CDR3: CAWSLPYNEQFF. The CDR3 DNA follows: TGTGCCTGGAGTCTCCCCTACAATGAGCAGTTCTTC.

The genes are TRBV6-6 and TRBJ1-2, with 10 bases lining up with TRBD1. The germline CDR1 and CDR2 sequences are MNHNY and SVGAGI (reference sequence). The V and J ends lost 5 bases and 3 bases, in that order; junction bases with no gene match: 6. The CDR3 loop spans 15 amino acids. As DNA, the CDR3 is TGTGCCAGCAGTCCCCAGACAGGGGGCTACTATGGCTACACCTTC. Amino acids: CASSPQTGGYYGYTF.

The rearrangement links TRBV10-1 to TRBJ1-2; 9 bases are shared with TRBD1. The CDR3 contains 14 residues. Germline V CDR1 and CDR2: WNHNN, SYGVQD (reference sequence). V dropped 8 bases and J dropped 0; count of bases not matched to a gene: 4. CDR3 coding DNA: TGCGCCAGCGAACAGGGGGCTTCTAACTATGGCTACACCTTC. This sequence encodes CASEQGASNYGYTF.

The CDR3 region has the DNA TGCAGCGCCGGACTAGCGGGAGGGTCGGGCGGGGAGCTGTTTTTT. This sequence encodes CSAGLAGGSGGELFF. The chain couples TRBV29-1 to TRBJ2-2, with TRBD2 matching over 15 bases. The CDR3 is 15 residues long. J gave up 7 bases and V 7 bases, and 7 bases lay outside the gene matches. Per germline, CDR1 SQVTM and CDR2 ANQGSEA.